Listed below are T cell receptor beta chains from one sample, sequenced in a study of control samples from healthy donors and cancer patients. TCRdb's copy holds only in-frame clones and misses some; the assay was immunoSEQ multiplex PCR. The data show 100,000 or so clones, with around 87% seen just once and over 0.95% held by the top ten. Material: blood. All receptors derive from a woman between 50 and 59 years old in good health. Each CDR3 is given with its conserved first and last residue.

CDR3 protein | V gene
CASSYLAQGARTEAFF | TRBV6-5
CASRDSLSTDTQYF | TRBV6-5
CASSIGQPNTEAFF | TRBV19
CASSSETSGIWETQYF | TRBV5-5
CASSPSGGRVYEQYF | TRBV28
CASREGSGANVLTF | TRBV6-4
CASSLVGAQYTEAFF | TRBV5-6
CASSPTDRLNTEAFF | TRBV19
CASSEGGGTGGAEAFF | TRBV25-1
CASTKGTGDSPLHF | TRBV5-1
CASSEMAFANYGYTF | TRBV6-1
CASSPQAPGGGSNYGYTF | TRBV18
CARSFHTGRDTEAFF | TRBV5-3
CASSLAGYETQYF | TRBV5-1
CSASRGGYGYTF | TRBV20-1
CASSTTPGTDTQYF | TRBV5-1
CASSLAMTGSSYEQYF | TRBV7-9
CASSPAPGQGGTEAFF | TRBV7-3
CASSQDGTGGAETQYF | TRBV4-2
CASKDGDRGRYF | TRBV6-5
CASSPGGGNYGYTF | TRBV14
CASSYRGQLEQYF | TRBV6-5
CASKTTGTSYNSPLHF | TRBV2
CASSRQGSSYNSPLHF | TRBV18
CASSGFGAYEQYF | TRBV18
CSVSSDSYEQYF | TRBV29-1
CSVEGQGAYEQYF | TRBV29-1
CASSLPGAGGYTF | TRBV5-4
CASSSTWGTGELFF | TRBV5-1
CASSLTGQGAQETQYF | TRBV18
CASSPTQSANEKLFF | TRBV3-1/TRBV3-2
CASSSTYEQYF | TRBV11-2
CASSLAGFTDTQYF | TRBV7-2
CASSLNPLTQRNGYTF | TRBV7-3
CASSVGPYNTEAFF | TRBV9
CATSDPRTGGQPQHF | TRBV24-1
CASSQGRREEQFF | TRBV3-1/TRBV3-2
CASSSDPNTEAFF | TRBV7-2
CASSDSGSGRLSEQFF | TRBV6-4
CASSWTDSYNEQFF | TRBV11-1
CASSMRNQPQHF | TRBV19
CATSDGQSDEQYF | TRBV15
CASNSDRGHGGELFF | TRBV5-4
CASSQAYRGNYGYTF | TRBV4-3
CASSQGAEQYF | TRBV3-1/TRBV3-2